Listed below are T cell receptor beta chains from one sample, sequenced in a study of blood T cell repertoires in COVID-19. The assay was immunoSEQ multiplex PCR, and TCRdb's table has in-frame clones only and misses some. This repertoire shows some 45,000 clones, roughly 90% found once; its top ten account for approximately 2.4%. Input material: peripheral blood. Source of these receptors: a human donor in a cohort sampled during active COVID-19. CDR3s include the opening cysteine and the closing phenylalanine or tryptophan. Each record gives: clone size, D gene, J gene, CDR3 length, V gene, CDR3 protein, CDR3 DNA. D genes are given only for firm matches. Part of the rows lack a size; the others show once, few, many or a class for expanded clones.

>few|TRBD1|TRBJ1-2|16|TRBV7-9
CASSYSPWTGDYGYTF
TGTGCCAGCAGCTATTCCCCATGGACAGGGGACTATGGCTACACCTTC
>NA|NA|TRBJ2-2|15|TRBV11-3
CASSGGALDTGELFF
TGTGCCAGCAGCGGGGGGGCCTTGGACACCGGGGAGCTGTTTTTT
>NA|TRBD1|TRBJ1-2|15|TRBV3-1/TRBV3-2
CASSQGRTGSYGYTF
TGTGCCAGCAGCCAAGGCCGGACAGGCAGCTATGGCTACACCTTC
>NA|NA|TRBJ2-7|14|TRBV10-1
CASSEGGATYEQYF
TGCGCCAGCAGTGAGGGGGGGGCGACCTACGAGCAGTACTTC
>NA|NA|TRBJ1-5|16|TRBV5-8
CASSLFRGGDNQPQHF
TGTGCCAGCAGCTTGTTCCGAGGGGGGGACAATCAGCCCCAGCATTTT
>NA|TRBD1|TRBJ2-1|14|TRBV7-3
CASSPRQGRNEQFF
TGTGCCAGCAGCCCTAGACAGGGTCGCAATGAGCAGTTCTTC
>NA|TRBD2|TRBJ2-5|16|TRBV13
CASSMGLAGGQETQYF
TGTGCCAGCAGCATGGGACTAGCGGGGGGCCAAGAGACCCAGTACTTC
>NA|NA|TRBJ2-2|13|TRBV12-3/TRBV12-4
CASSPDTGFGLFF
TGTGCCAGCAGCCCGGACACCGGGTTTGGGCTGTTTTTT
>NA|TRBD2|TRBJ2-2|15|TRBV6-5
CASRTSGGFTGELFF
TGTGCCAGCAGAACTAGCGGGGGGTTCACCGGGGAGCTGTTTTTT
>NA|NA|TRBJ1-1|15|TRBV7-2
CASSLEPQGTAEAFF
TGTGCCAGCAGCTTAGAACCCCAGGGAACGGCTGAAGCTTTCTTT
>NA|NA|TRBJ1-1|14|TRBV11-1
CASSLAAGGQEAFF
TGTGCCAGCAGCTTAGCGGCGGGGGGGCAAGAAGCTTTCTTT
>NA|TRBD2|TRBJ2-1|15|TRBV9
CASSMSGGANNEQFF
TGTGCCAGCAGCATGAGCGGGGGGGCCAACAATGAGCAGTTCTTC
>few|NA|TRBJ1-2|14|TRBV19
CASRQRGDGYGYTF
TGTGCCAGTCGCCAGCGGGGGGACGGCTATGGCTACACCTTC
>NA|TRBD2|TRBJ2-6|16|TRBV10-2
CASSAGGGSGANVLTF
TGCGCCAGCAGTGCCGGGGGGGGCTCTGGGGCCAACGTCCTGACTTTC
>NA|TRBD2|TRBJ2-1|16|TRBV27
CASSRGRLAGFNEQFF
TGTGCCAGCAGCCGGGGGAGGCTAGCGGGGTTCAATGAGCAGTTCTTC
>NA|NA|TRBJ1-6|16|TRBV30
CAWSRMGLRLDSPLHF
TGTGCCTGGAGTAGAATGGGGCTGCGGCTGGATTCACCCCTCCACTTT
>NA|TRBD1|TRBJ2-3|15|TRBV5-1
CASSRDRDLTDTQYF
TGCGCCAGCAGCCGTGACAGGGATTTGACAGATACGCAGTATTTT
>NA|NA|TRBJ1-1|15|TRBV23-1
CASSQCTGTKAEAFF
TGCGCCAGCAGTCAATGTACCGGGACAAAAGCTGAAGCTTTCTTT
>NA|NA|TRBJ1-6|16|TRBV30
CAWSVQMVGQSSPLHF
TGTGCCTGGAGTGTACAGATGGTAGGACAGTCTTCACCCCTCCACTTT
>NA|NA|TRBJ2-2|15|TRBV6-5
CASKGLLDGGGELFF
TGTGCCAGCAAGGGCTTACTAGACGGGGGCGGGGAGCTGTTTTTT
>NA|TRBD1|TRBJ2-7|15|TRBV5-1
CASSLGGQGTYEQYF
TGCGCCAGCAGCTTGGGGGGACAGGGAACCTACGAGCAGTACTTC
>NA|NA|TRBJ1-3|14|TRBV2
CASSGTFSGNTIYF
TGTGCCAGCAGTGGGACATTCTCTGGAAACACCATATATTTT
>NA|TRBD2|TRBJ2-1|15|TRBV7-7
CASSLGGGKGNEQFF
TGTGCTAGCAGCTTAGGCGGGGGGAAGGGGAATGAGCAGTTCTTC
>NA|TRBD1|TRBJ1-2|14|TRBV19
CASSRTGTNYGYTF
TGTGCCAGTAGTAGGACAGGGACTAACTATGGCTACACCTTC
>NA|TRBD1|TRBJ1-2|15|TRBV5-5
CASSLQRQGDYGYTF
TGTGCCAGCAGCTTACAGAGACAGGGGGACTATGGCTACACCTTC
>NA|NA|TRBJ2-7|13|TRBV12-5
CATGFGQSYEQYF
TGTGCTACGGGATTCGGACAGTCCTACGAGCAGTACTTC
>NA|NA|TRBJ2-3|12|TRBV12-3/TRBV12-4
CASSFLSDTQYF
TGTGCCAGCAGTTTCTTGTCCGATACGCAGTATTTT
>NA|NA|TRBJ1-1|14|TRBV5-4
CASSLASGFTEAFF
TGTGCCAGCAGCTTGGCCTCGGGTTTCACTGAAGCTTTCTTT
>NA|TRBD1|TRBJ2-7|14|TRBV11-2
CASSRDRGLGEQYF
TGTGCCAGCAGCCGGGACAGGGGGCTGGGGGAGCAGTACTTC
>NA|TRBD1|TRBJ2-3|15|TRBV7-9
CASSSGQGFSATQYF
TGTGCCAGCAGCTCGGGACAGGGTTTTTCGGCTACGCAGTATTTT
>NA|TRBD2|TRBJ2-2|17|TRBV5-4
CASSLAWGGSVSGELFF
TGTGCCAGCAGCTTGGCGTGGGGGGGGAGCGTCTCCGGGGAGCTGTTTTTT
>NA|NA|TRBJ1-1|15|TRBV27
CASKSWNQGNTEAFF
TGTGCCAGCAAATCCTGGAATCAGGGGAACACTGAAGCTTTCTTT
>NA|NA|TRBJ2-4|17|TRBV2
CASSGPGFSGAKNIQYF
TGTGCCAGCAGTGGTCCAGGGTTCTCGGGAGCCAAAAACATTCAGTACTTC
>NA|TRBD1|TRBJ1-2|14|TRBV27
CASFPTGNTGGYTF
TGTGCCAGCTTTCCGACAGGGAACACGGGGGGCTACACCTTC
>once|NA|TRBJ1-2|13|TRBV19
CASSMTGGYGYTF
TGTGCCAGTAGTATGACAGGAGGTTATGGCTACACCTTC
>NA|NA|TRBJ1-4|13|TRBV6-5
CASSYQGGQRLFF
TGTGCCAGCAGTTACCAAGGCGGACAGAGGTTGTTTTTT
>NA|NA|TRBJ2-2|13|TRBV9
CASEGENTGELFF
TGTGCCAGCGAGGGGGAAAACACCGGGGAGCTGTTTTTT
>NA|NA|TRBJ2-3|15|TRBV7-3
CASSRVGSGTDTQYF
TGTGCCAGCAGCCGGGTGGGGAGCGGGACAGATACGCAGTATTTT
>few|TRBD1|TRBJ1-6|15|TRBV6-5
CASSPGTGGYSPLHF
TGTGCCAGCAGCCCGGGGACAGGGGGATATTCACCCCTCCACTTT
>NA|TRBD1|TRBJ1-6|17|TRBV5-1
CASSPQLRTGVNSPLHF
TGCGCCAGCAGCCCCCAATTGAGGACAGGGGTTAATTCACCCCTCCACTTT
>NA|NA|TRBJ2-2|15|TRBV6-5
CASSYSIQSPGELFF
TGTGCCAGCAGTTACTCGATCCAGTCCCCCGGGGAGCTGTTTTTT
>NA|TRBD1|TRBJ2-3|16|TRBV7-9
CASSSMRDRSTDTQYF
TGTGCCAGCAGCTCTATGAGGGACAGGAGCACAGATACGCAGTATTTT
>NA|NA|TRBJ1-4|14|TRBV19
CASSKRTANEKLFF
TGTGCCAGTAGTAAAAGGACAGCTAATGAAAAACTGTTTTTT
>NA|TRBD2|TRBJ2-3|14|TRBV5-1
CASSFGLARDTQYF
TGCGCCAGCAGCTTCGGACTAGCTAGAGATACGCAGTATTTT
>once|TRBD2|TRBJ2-5|16|TRBV5-4
CASSVPTSAGSETQYF
TGTGCCAGCAGCGTACCTACTAGCGCTGGTTCTGAGACCCAGTACTTC
>NA|NA|TRBJ2-2|14|TRBV19
CASMRRGTTGELFF
TGTGCCAGTATGCGGCGGGGAACAACCGGGGAGCTGTTTTTT
>NA|TRBD1|TRBJ1-2|18|TRBV30
CAWSVRPRGTGVYYGYTF
TGTGCCTGGAGTGTACGACCACGGGGGACAGGGGTATACTATGGCTACACCTTC
>NA|TRBD1|TRBJ1-2|16|TRBV2
CASRRGQGRENYGYTF
TGTGCCAGCAGACGTGGACAGGGGAGGGAGAACTATGGCTACACCTTC
>NA|TRBD2|TRBJ2-5|16|TRBV5-1
CASSRGGASLQETQYF
TGCGCCAGCAGCCGGGGGGGTGCATCCCTCCAAGAGACCCAGTACTTC
>NA|NA|TRBJ2-1|15|TRBV3-1/TRBV3-2
CASSPQGGYYNEQFF
TGTGCCAGCAGCCCACAGGGAGGGTACTACAATGAGCAGTTCTTC
>NA|NA|TRBJ2-1|13|TRBV29-1
CSVVTGSYNEQFF
TGCAGCGTTGTAACGGGGTCCTACAATGAGCAGTTCTTC
>NA|NA|TRBJ2-3|14|TRBV5-1
CASSPGEGTDTQYF
TGCGCCAGCAGCCCGGGGGAGGGCACAGATACGCAGTATTTT
>NA|NA|TRBJ2-7|14|TRBV13
CASSLEARGYEQYF
TGTGCCAGCAGCTTAGAGGCGCGGGGCTACGAGCAGTACTTC
>NA|NA|TRBJ2-5|13|TRBV19
CASNAQGWETQYF
TGTGCCAGTAACGCACAGGGTTGGGAGACCCAGTACTTC
>NA|TRBD1|TRBJ1-2|17|TRBV5-6
CASSSISRDRGEVGYTF
TGTGCCAGCAGCTCTATCAGCCGGGACAGGGGAGAGGTTGGCTACACCTTC
>NA|NA|TRBJ2-3|16|TRBV15
CATSRDWRGGADTQYF
TGTGCCACCAGCAGAGATTGGAGGGGGGGCGCAGATACGCAGTATTTT
>NA|NA|TRBJ2-1|11|TRBV7-3
CASSGNNEQFF
TGTGCCAGCAGCGGCAACAATGAGCAGTTCTTC
>NA|NA|TRBJ2-1|15|TRBV4-1
CASSQIAGTYNEQFF
TGCGCCAGCAGCCAGATCGCAGGTACCTACAATGAGCAGTTCTTC
>NA|TRBD1|TRBJ2-2|15|TRBV10-3
CAISDRTGDAGELFF
TGTGCCATCAGTGACAGGACAGGGGATGCCGGGGAGCTGTTTTTT
>once|NA|TRBJ1-6|18|TRBV19
CASRGGTNSLSYNSPLHF
TGTGCCAGTAGGGGGGGAACGAATTCCCTCTCCTATAATTCACCCCTCCACTTT